Below are 32 T cell receptor beta chains sequenced from a single sample in a study of T cells in women clearing cervical HPV infection. Repertoires were generated with immunoSEQ multiplex PCR, while TCRdb's copy carries only in-frame clones and drops some. The sample table sets out 40,000 to 45,000 clones. The sequenced sample consisted of blood buffy coat. These receptors were taken from a woman aged 18 to 75 with a cervical HPV16 infection that either progressed to CIN3+ or cleared (not recorded which).

As regards this clone: The read stops 3 residues short of the end of the CDR3; the missing end is completed from the germline J gene. The chain has TRBV2 and TRBJ1-5, with D tentatively TRBD1 (5 bases). The ends were cut back, 2 bases at V and 2 bases at J, with 7 bases in the middle. Germline loops: CDR1 SNHLY, CDR2 FYNNEI. The CDR3 runs 14 residues. The CDR3 loop is CASSEPQGNQPQHF. The covered CDR3 bases are TGTGCCAGCAGTGAACCACAGGGCAATCAGCCC.

About this clone itself: The CDR3 is cut off 3 residues early in the read; its end comes from the germline J gene. The rearrangement joins TRBV18 to TRBJ2-2, with D perhaps TRBD1 (7 bases). Germline values: CDR1 KGHSH, CDR2 LQKENI. CDR3 length: 19 residues. Here the CDR3 reads CASSPRRMQGGREGEKLFF. CDR3 DNA (partial): TGTGCCAGCTCACCAAGGCGGATGCAGGGGGGACGAGAGGGTGAAAAG. The complete variable domain, with remaining parts taken from reference TRBV18 and TRBJ2-2, reads NAGVMQNPRHLVRRRGQEARLRCSPMKGHSHVYWYRQLPEEGLKFMVYLQKENIIDESGMPKERFSAEFPKEGPSILRIQQVVRGDSAAYFCASSPRRMQGGREGEKLFFGEGSRLTVL.

Notes on this clone: The read gets to within 3 residues of the CDR3 end, and the germline J gene fills in the rest. The chain combines TRBV27 with TRBJ2-1; D could derive from TRBD1 or TRBD2 (5 bases each). CDR1 is MNHEY and CDR2 is SMNVEV in the germline V gene (reference sequence). Between the trimmed V and J ends, which lost 3 bases and 0 bases, there was a span of 9 bases. This CDR3 region has 15 residues. The CDR3 loop is CASSFEGSSYNEQFF. Incomplete CDR3 DNA: TGTGCCAGCAGTTTTGAGGGGAGCTCCTACAATGAG.

A note on this clone: Read data end 3 residues before the CDR3 end; the end is taken from the germline J gene. The chain uses TRBV5-1 and TRBJ2-5; 7 nucleotides line up with TRBD1. The V gene's germline CDR1 is SGHRS and CDR2 YFSETQ. This CDR3 has 12 residues. Trimming at V came to 7 bases and at J to 1 base, leaving 1 base not matched to a gene. The CDR3 sequence: CASRDSQETQYF. Incomplete CDR3 DNA: TGCGCCAGCCGGGACAGCCAAGAGACC.

As for this clone: The CDR3 end is not reached by the read, which stops 3 residues before it; the germline J gene fills it in. This rearrangement joins TRBV10-1 to TRBJ2-7; a weak D match, TRBD1 (6 bases). There are 15 residues in the CDR3. Deletions cut 2 bases from V and 6 bases from J, with 17 bases between. From germline, CDR1 is WNHNN and CDR2 SYGVQD (reference sequence). The CDR3 sequence: CASSEGTGLFSEQYF. CDR3 DNA (partial): TGCGCCAGCAGTGAGGGTACAGGGCTCTTCTCCGAG.

On this clone itself: The read ends 3 residues shy of where the CDR3 ends; the end is completed using the germline J gene. The V gene is TRBV19, the J gene TRBJ2-3; D is ambiguous. Trimming pared 6 bases from V and 5 bases from J, leaving 6 bases between. CDR1 LNHDA and CDR2 SQIVND come from the germline V gene (reference sequence). This CDR3 spans 11 amino acids. The CDR3 spells CASSARDTQYF. The covered CDR3 bases are TGTGCCAGTAGCGCGAGAGATACG.

The CDR3 region is CASSPGQSSYNDYTF. The sequenced part of the CDR3 DNA is TGTGCCAGCTCCCCGGGACAGAGCTCCTACAATGAC. The V gene is TRBV18, the J gene TRBJ1-2; 7 positions match TRBD1. The CDR3 end is not reached by the read, which stops 3 residues before it; the germline J gene fills it in. Germline CDR1 and CDR2: KGHSH and LQKENI. The CDR3 spans 15 residues.

About this clone itself: The CDR3 end falls 3 residues outside the read, so it is completed with the germline J gene. The chain carries TRBV6-2 or TRBV6-3 and TRBJ1-2; tentative D call: TRBD1 (5 bases). Germline V gene lookup returns CDR1 MNHEY and CDR2 SVGEGT. The CDR3 has 15 residues. The CDR3 DNA, read in part, is TGTGCCAGCAGTTACAGCGGCGGGGGTGCAGATACC. Residues: CASSYSGGGADT. The full CDR3 reads CASSYSGGGADTYTF.

As for this clone: The sequence runs out 3 residues before the end of the CDR3; the remainder is reconstructed from the germline J gene. The chain carries TRBV20-1 and TRBJ1-5, with D possibly being TRBD1 (5 bases). Germline V gives CDR1 DFQATT, CDR2 SNEGSKA (reference sequence). Trimming removed 1 base at V and 0 bases at J, with 10 bases between. The CDR3 is made up of 15 amino acids. The DNA read from the CDR3 is TGCAGTGCTAGAGCTCGACAGCTTAGCAATCAGCCC. Residues: CSARARQLSNQP. The whole CDR3 protein reads CSARARQLSNQPQHF.

As regards this clone: The sequenced fragment ends 3 residues before the CDR3 boundary, so the rest is inferred from the germline J gene. This chain joins TRBV10-3 and TRBJ2-7, with 9 bases aligning to TRBD1. The CDR3 loop spans 14 amino acids. V was pared by 5 bases and J by 3 bases, with 5 bases of the junction left unmatched. The germline V gene encodes CDR1 ENHRY and CDR2 SYGVKD. Incomplete CDR3 DNA: TGTGCCATCAGTACCGGGACAGGGAGCTACGAG. Translated: CAISTGTGSYE. Given in full, the CDR3 is CAISTGTGSYEQYF.

Remarks on this clone: The read comes to an end 3 residues before the CDR3 does, leaving the germline J gene to fill in the end. The chain combines TRBV7-2 with TRBJ2-1; D is undetermined. Trimming took 4 bases from V and 6 from J, leaving 7 bases between them. CDR1 SGHTA and CDR2 FQGNSA come from the germline V gene. The CDR3 contains 12 residues. CDR3 bases read: TGTGCCAGCAGCTCCCCGTTCAATGAG. Translation: CASSSPFNE. In full, the CDR3 is CASSSPFNEQFF.

Of note for this clone: The sequenced fragment ends 3 residues before the CDR3 boundary, so the rest is inferred from the germline J gene. The chain is built from TRBV20-1 and TRBJ2-3; maybe TRBD1 (5 bases). The germline V gene has CDR1 DFQATT and CDR2 SNEGSKA (reference sequence). V lost 3 bases, J lost 0 bases, and 10 bases lay in between. CDR3 length: 14 amino acids. The covered CDR3 bases are TGCAGTGCTAGGCGACAGTCTAGCACAGATACG. It specifies CSARRQSSTDT. The whole CDR3 reads CSARRQSSTDTQYF.

Concerning this clone: The read stops 3 residues short of the end of the CDR3; the missing end is completed from the germline J gene. The chain carries TRBV18 and TRBJ1-6, with a possible D match to TRBD1 (5 bases). This CDR3 region has 17 residues. CDR1 KGHSH and CDR2 LQKENI come from the germline V gene. V lost 2 bases, J lost 6 bases, and 17 bases lay in between. This chain's CDR3 is CASSPRRTTGSNSPLHF. The CDR3 DNA, read in part, is TGTGCCAGCTCACCAAGAAGGACAACCGGGAGTAATTCACCC.

As concerns this clone: The read ends 3 residues before the CDR3 terminus; that terminus is restored from the germline J gene. The rearrangement joins TRBV7-2 to TRBJ1-2; 9 nucleotides align to TRBD1. From germline, CDR1 is SGHTA and CDR2 FQGNSA. The CDR3 contains 14 residues. The CDR3 DNA, read in part, is TGTGCCAGCAGCTCCTTACAGGGGGCGCGAGGC. Its protein is CASSSLQGARG. Given in full, the CDR3 is CASSSLQGARGYTF.

Worth noting for this clone: Read data end 3 residues before the CDR3 end; the end is taken from the germline J gene. V is TRBV7-9 and J is TRBJ1-5, with D possibly being TRBD1 (5 bases). The CDR3 is made up of 15 amino acids. V shed 3 bases and J shed 6 bases, with 15 bases lying between them. CDR1 and CDR2 (germline): SEHNR, FQNEAQ (reference sequence). CDR3 DNA (partial): TGTGCCAGCAGCTTTGCAGGGTCTCATGGTCAGCCC. This encodes CASSFAGSHGQP. The whole CDR3 region reads CASSFAGSHGQPQHF.

Concerning this clone itself: The CDR3 is cut off 3 residues early in the read; its end comes from the germline J gene. The chain is built from TRBV7-3 and TRBJ2-3, with D hard to call. Looked up from germline, CDR1 is SGHTA and CDR2 is FQGTGA. The CDR3 is 12 residues long. The covered CDR3 bases are TGTGCCAGCAGCTTACCACCTGGGCCG. Translation gives CASSLPPGP. Given in full, the CDR3 is CASSLPPGPQYF.

As to this clone: The read finishes 3 residues shy of the CDR3 end, and the germline J gene is used to complete it. The genes are TRBV28 and TRBJ1-2, with D tentatively TRBD1 (6 bases). The germline V gene has CDR1 MDHEN and CDR2 SYDVKM. The CDR3 is 15 residues long. The CDR3 sequence: CASSLGSPGGRGYTF. CDR3 DNA, as far as it was read: TGTGCCAGCAGCCTTGGGTCCCCTGGGGGCCGGGGC.

Details on this clone: The CDR3 end is not reached by the read, which stops 3 residues before it; the germline J gene fills it in. V is TRBV20-1 and J is TRBJ2-1; D perhaps matches TRBD2 (6 bases). There are 14 residues in the CDR3. Germline loops: CDR1 DFQATT, CDR2 SNEGSKA (reference sequence). V dropped 5 bases and J dropped 3 bases, with 14 bases sitting between them. This chain's CDR3 is CSALADLLYNEQFF. The sequenced CDR3 bases are TGCAGTGCTTTAGCGGACCTCCTCTACAATGAG.

For this clone: With the read ending 3 residues before the CDR3 end, the germline J gene is used to fill in that end. The rearrangement joins TRBV6-2 or TRBV6-3 to TRBJ2-1; TRBD2 is a possible D gene (6 bases). The CDR3 has 15 residues. Deletions cut 4 bases from V and 4 bases from J, with 14 bases between. Germline V CDR1 and CDR2: MNHEY, SVGEGT. The CDR3 region is CASSSRDSKYNEQFF. The sequenced part of the CDR3 DNA is TGTGCCAGCAGTTCCCGGGACTCGAAATACAATGAG.

About this clone itself: The read terminates 3 residues ahead of where the CDR3 ends, so the germline J gene completes it. The J gene is TRBJ2-2, the V gene TRBV30; 7 bases are shared with TRBD2. The CDR3 covers 17 residues. The V and J ends lost 3 bases and 7 bases, in that order; junction bases with no gene match: 17. CDR1 is GTSNPN, CDR2 SVGIG, per germline (reference sequence). This chain's CDR3 is CAWRAVAGPVFGGELFF. The sequenced CDR3 bases are TGTGCCTGGAGGGCGGTAGCGGGCCCCGTTTTCGGCGGGGAG.

To note about this clone: With the read ending 3 residues before the CDR3 end, the germline J gene is used to fill in that end. The V gene is TRBV5-1, the J gene TRBJ1-1; D gene unclear. Germline V CDR1 and CDR2: SGHRS, YFSETQ. The CDR3 is 11 amino acids. The germline V and J ends were trimmed by 2 bases and 7 bases, with 6 bases remaining between them. The CDR3 DNA, read in part, is TGCGCCAGCAGCTTAGCGCTTGAA. Its translation: CASSLALE. The CDR3 as a whole reads CASSLALEAFF.

A word on this clone: Read data end 3 residues before the CDR3 end; the end is taken from the germline J gene. The V gene is TRBV6-2 or TRBV6-3, the J gene TRBJ2-1; D is unclear. In germline, CDR1 is MNHEY, CDR2 SVGEGT. Trimming stripped 2 bases from V and 6 bases from J, with 8 bases between. The CDR3 has 13 amino acids. The sequenced CDR3 bases are TGTGCCAGCAGTTACCTATTCCGCAATGAG. Amino acids: CASSYLFRNE. The whole CDR3 sequence reads CASSYLFRNEQFF.

Concerning this clone itself: The read ends 3 residues before the CDR3 terminus; that terminus is restored from the germline J gene. V is TRBV7-2 and J is TRBJ2-7; 8 bases are shared with TRBD1. CDR3 length: 15 amino acids. V shed 3 bases, J shed 1 base, and the junction held 5 bases outside the gene matches. Germline CDR1 and CDR2: SGHTA and FQGNSA. The sequenced part of the CDR3 DNA is TGTGCCAGCAGCTTGACGACAGGGGTATCCTACGAG. Protein product: CASSLTTGVSYE. The entire CDR3 reads CASSLTTGVSYEQYF.

To note about this clone: Sequencing ends 3 residues short of the CDR3 end; the germline J gene provides the rest. The chain recombines TRBV7-2 with TRBJ1-2, with TRBD1 matching 9 bases. CDR1 and CDR2 from the germline V gene are SGHTA and FQGNSA. The CDR3 runs 15 residues. Unmatched junction bases numbered 8, after V lost 5 bases and J lost 4 bases. Here the CDR3 reads CASSISTGGPYGYTF. CDR3 bases read: TGTGCCAGCAGCATCTCGACAGGGGGGCCCTATGGC.

In regard to this clone: The read stops 3 residues short of the end of the CDR3; the missing end is completed from the germline J gene. The rearrangement uses TRBV7-2 and TRBJ1-6, with 7 bases fitting TRBD1. Trimming cost V 6 bases and J 7 bases; bases outside gene matches: 9. CDR3 size: 15 residues. The germline CDR1 and CDR2 sequences are SGHTA and FQGNSA. CDR3 region: CASRQDRWINSPLHF. Partial CDR3 DNA: TGTGCCAGCAGGCAGGACAGGTGGATCAATTCACCC.

A remark on this clone: The CDR3 extends 3 residues past the end of the read, so its final part is completed from the germline J gene. The rearrangement uses TRBV12-3 or TRBV12-4 and TRBJ2-2; D not resolved. Trimming shortened V by 2 bases and J by 10 bases, and 5 bases separated the two germline ends. This CDR3 comprises 11 residues. CDR3 sequence: CASSLQVELFF. Partial CDR3 DNA: TGTGCCAGCAGTTTACAGGTGGAG.

Turning to this clone: The CDR3 end is not reached by the read, which stops 3 residues before it; the germline J gene fills it in. This chain uses TRBV19 with TRBJ2-3; D may be TRBD2 (5 bases). Trimming cost V 5 bases and J 0 bases, with 9 bases left between them. The CDR3 is 14 residues long. Germline CDR1 reads LNHDA; CDR2 reads SQIVND (reference sequence). CDR3 DNA (partial): TGTGCCAGTAGTTCGGGGATAAGCACAGATACG. Translated: CASSSGISTDT. From start to end, the CDR3 is CASSSGISTDTQYF.

Details on this clone: From the germline J gene comes the end of the CDR3, since the read stops 3 residues before it. The rearrangement uses TRBV4-1 and TRBJ2-2, with D possibly TRBD1 on 5 matching bases. Trimming pared 1 base from V and 2 bases from J, leaving 5 bases between. The CDR3 is made up of 14 amino acids. Germline loops: CDR1 MGHRA, CDR2 YSYEKL. This CDR3 reads CASSQGTNTGELFF. The sequenced CDR3 bases are TGCGCCAGCAGCCAAGGGACAAACACCGGGGAG.

CDR3 protein: CAISSLTGEETQYF. The CDR3 bases that were read are TGTGCCATCAGTTCGTTGACAGGGGAAGAGACC. V is TRBV10-3 and J is TRBJ2-5; 8 nucleotides agree with TRBD1. Read sequence stops 3 residues before the CDR3 end, and the germline J gene provides the missing end. The CDR3 sequence is 14 residues long. The ends lost 5 bases at V and 3 bases at J; junction bases unmatched: 5. Germline V gene lookup returns CDR1 ENHRY and CDR2 SYGVKD.

The DNA read from the CDR3 is TGTGCCAGTAGTATTCGACTACTCGACAATGAG. This codes for CASSIRLLDNE. The complete CDR3 protein is CASSIRLLDNEQFF. The chain combines TRBV19 with TRBJ2-1; D may be TRBD2 (5 bases). The read halts 3 residues ahead of the CDR3 end, with the missing end drawn from the germline J gene. The CDR3 is 14 residues long. Germline lookup yields CDR1 LNHDA and CDR2 SQIVND (reference sequence). V shed 3 bases and J shed 5 bases, with 11 bases lying between them.

As to this clone: The observed sequence ends 3 residues before the CDR3 terminus, with the missing tail filled in from the germline J gene. The chain joins TRBV7-3 to TRBJ2-5; 9 bases are a match to TRBD2. V lost 5 bases to trimming and J lost 3 bases; unmatched junction nucleotides: 1. CDR3 size: 13 residues. Germline CDR1 and CDR2: SGHTA and FQGTGA. The chain's CDR3 is CASSPSGEETQYF. Partial CDR3 DNA: TGTGCCAGCAGCCCTAGCGGGGAAGAGACC.

Turning to this clone: The read stops 3 residues short of the end of the CDR3; the missing end is completed from the germline J gene. The rearrangement joins TRBV2 to TRBJ1-5, with a tentative D call TRBD1 (5 bases). Trimming cost V 3 bases and J 5 bases, with 17 bases left between them. This CDR3 contains 16 residues. Germline-derived CDR1 and CDR2 are SNHLY and FYNNEI. The CDR3 bases that were read are TGTGCCAGCAGTGAGGTGGGCCGGGGGGACCATCAGCCC. This translates into CASSEVGRGDHQP. The whole CDR3 is CASSEVGRGDHQPQHF.